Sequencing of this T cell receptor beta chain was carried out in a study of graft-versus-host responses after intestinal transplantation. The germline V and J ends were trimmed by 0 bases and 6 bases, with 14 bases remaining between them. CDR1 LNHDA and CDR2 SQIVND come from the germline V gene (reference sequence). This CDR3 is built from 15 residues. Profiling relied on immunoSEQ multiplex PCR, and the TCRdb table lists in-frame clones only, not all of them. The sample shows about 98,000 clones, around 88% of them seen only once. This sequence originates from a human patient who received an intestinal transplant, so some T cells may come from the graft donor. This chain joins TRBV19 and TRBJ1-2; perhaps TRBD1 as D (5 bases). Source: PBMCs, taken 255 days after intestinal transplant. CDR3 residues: CASSIDTGGRNGYTF. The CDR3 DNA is TGTGCCAGTAGTATAGATACAGGAGGACGGAATGGCTACACCTTC.